This TCR beta chain is drawn from a study of neurological immune-mediated disorders. Findings and caveats of the study: No sharing of CDR3 amino acid sequences was observed among expanded clones across subjects, suggesting private repertoires in all groups. Multiple sclerosis, the disease with the least TCR clonal expansion, fell below healthy controls, whereas HTLV-1-associated myelopathy showed the most.

This clonotype was observed at least ten times. The antigen is unknown. The time point denotes: longitudinal time-point 1 (baseline). The cDNA came from 5'RACE, which used 10-nucleotide random UMIs. TCRdb reprocessed the 5' RACE reads with MiXCR, giving one entry per CDR3 protein. The repertoire holds about 60,000 distinct CDR3 sequences, with around 10% as singletons. This CDR3 is 13 amino acids long. The germline V gene encodes CDR1 SGHKS and CDR2 YYEKEE (reference sequence). Trimming left V 5 bases short and J 3 bases short, with 11 bases between. This sequence was found in a male donor with HTLV-1-associated myelopathy (HAM/TSP). The sequencing sample was made of PBMCs. The chain recombines TRBV5-5 with TRBJ1-2, with D perhaps TRBD1 (5 bases). CDR3 DNA: TGTGCCAGCAGGCCCACGGGACACTATGGCTACACCTTC. It translates to CASRPTGHYGYTF.